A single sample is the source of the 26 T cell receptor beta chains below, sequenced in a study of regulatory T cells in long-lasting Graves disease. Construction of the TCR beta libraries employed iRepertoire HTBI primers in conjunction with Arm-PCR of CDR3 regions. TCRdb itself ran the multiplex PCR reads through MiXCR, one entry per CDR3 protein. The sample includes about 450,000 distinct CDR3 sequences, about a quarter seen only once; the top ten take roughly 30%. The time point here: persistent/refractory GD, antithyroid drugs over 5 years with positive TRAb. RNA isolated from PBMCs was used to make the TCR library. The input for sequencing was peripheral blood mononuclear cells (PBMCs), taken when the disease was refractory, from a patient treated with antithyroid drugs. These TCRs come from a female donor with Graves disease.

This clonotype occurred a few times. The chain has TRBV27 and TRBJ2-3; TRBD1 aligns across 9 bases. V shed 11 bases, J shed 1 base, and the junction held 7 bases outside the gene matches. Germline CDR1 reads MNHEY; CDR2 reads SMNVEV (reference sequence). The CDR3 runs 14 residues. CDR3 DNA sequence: TGTGCCGCCAGGACAGGGGAGCGCACAGATACGCAGTATTTT. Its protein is CAARTGERTDTQYF.

This chain's CDR3 is CASSGDRPFEGYTF. Written as DNA, the CDR3 is TGTGCCAGCAGTGGGGACCGCCCATTCGAGGGCTACACCTTC. The V gene is TRBV12-3 or TRBV12-4, the J gene TRBJ1-2; D possibly corresponds to TRBD1 (5 bases). The CDR3 totals 14 residues. V shed 5 bases and J shed 8 bases, with 18 bases lying between them.

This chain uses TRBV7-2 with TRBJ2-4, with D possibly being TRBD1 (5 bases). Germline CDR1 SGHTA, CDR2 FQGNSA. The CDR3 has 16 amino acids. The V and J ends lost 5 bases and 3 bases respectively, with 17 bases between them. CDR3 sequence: CASSAYSGIGKNIQYF. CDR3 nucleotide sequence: TGTGCCAGCAGCGCGTACTCAGGGATAGGCAAAAACATTCAGTACTTC.

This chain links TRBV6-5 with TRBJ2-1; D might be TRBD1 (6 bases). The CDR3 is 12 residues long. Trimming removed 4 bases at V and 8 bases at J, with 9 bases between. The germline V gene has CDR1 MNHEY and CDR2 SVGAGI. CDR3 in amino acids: CASSSGAHEQFF. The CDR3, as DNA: TGTGCCAGCAGTTCAGGGGCCCATGAGCAGTTCTTC.

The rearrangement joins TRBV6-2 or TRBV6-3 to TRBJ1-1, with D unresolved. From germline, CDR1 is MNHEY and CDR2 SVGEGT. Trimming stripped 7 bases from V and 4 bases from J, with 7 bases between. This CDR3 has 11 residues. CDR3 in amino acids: CASTEITEAFF. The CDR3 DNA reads TGTGCCAGCACAGAAATCACTGAAGCTTTCTTT.

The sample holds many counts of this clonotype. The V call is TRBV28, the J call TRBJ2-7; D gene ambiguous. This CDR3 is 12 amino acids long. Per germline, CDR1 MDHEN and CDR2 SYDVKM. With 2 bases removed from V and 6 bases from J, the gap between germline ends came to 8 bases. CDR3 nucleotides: TGTGCCAGCAGTTTAAGGGCCCTCGAGCAGTACTTC. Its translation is CASSLRALEQYF.

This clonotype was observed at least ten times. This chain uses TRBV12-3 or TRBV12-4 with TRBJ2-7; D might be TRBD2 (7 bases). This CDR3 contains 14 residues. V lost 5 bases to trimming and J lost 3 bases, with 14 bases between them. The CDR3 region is CASSRGGQFYEQYF. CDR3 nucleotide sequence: TGTGCCAGCAGTAGGGGGGGACAATTCTACGAGCAGTACTTC.

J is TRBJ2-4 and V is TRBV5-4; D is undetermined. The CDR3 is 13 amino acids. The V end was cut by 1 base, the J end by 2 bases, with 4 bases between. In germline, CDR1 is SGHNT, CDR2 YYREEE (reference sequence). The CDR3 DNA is TGTGCCAGCAGCTTGTGGTCCAAAAACATTCAGTACTTC. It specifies CASSLWSKNIQYF.

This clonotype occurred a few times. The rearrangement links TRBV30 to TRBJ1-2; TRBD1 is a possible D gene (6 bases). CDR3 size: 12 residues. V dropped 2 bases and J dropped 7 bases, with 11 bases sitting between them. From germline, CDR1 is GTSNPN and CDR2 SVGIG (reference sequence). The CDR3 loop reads CAWSFTGRGYTF. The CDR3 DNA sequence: TGTGCCTGGAGTTTTACAGGGCGTGGCTACACCTTC.

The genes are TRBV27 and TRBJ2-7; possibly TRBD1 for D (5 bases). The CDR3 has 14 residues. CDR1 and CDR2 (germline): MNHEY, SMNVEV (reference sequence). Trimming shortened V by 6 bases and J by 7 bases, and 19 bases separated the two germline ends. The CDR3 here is CASRVDSGLGEQYF. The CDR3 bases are TGTGCCAGCAGAGTCGACAGTGGCTTGGGGGAGCAGTACTTC.

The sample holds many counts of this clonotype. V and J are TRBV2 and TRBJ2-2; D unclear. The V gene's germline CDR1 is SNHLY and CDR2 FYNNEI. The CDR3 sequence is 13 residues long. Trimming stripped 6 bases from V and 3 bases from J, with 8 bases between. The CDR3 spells CASRPEYTGELFF. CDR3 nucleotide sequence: TGTGCCAGCAGGCCCGAGTACACCGGGGAGCTGTTTTTT.

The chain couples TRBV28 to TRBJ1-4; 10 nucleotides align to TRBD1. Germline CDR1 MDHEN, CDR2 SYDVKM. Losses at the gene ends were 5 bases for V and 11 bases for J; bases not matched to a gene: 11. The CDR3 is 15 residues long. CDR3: CASSTGGTGVPKLFF. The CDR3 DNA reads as TGTGCCAGCAGTACAGGTGGGACAGGGGTACCGAAACTGTTTTTT.

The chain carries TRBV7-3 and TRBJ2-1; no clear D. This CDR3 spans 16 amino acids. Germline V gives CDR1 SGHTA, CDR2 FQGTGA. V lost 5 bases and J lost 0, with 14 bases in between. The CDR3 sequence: CASSPPGSGSYNEQFF. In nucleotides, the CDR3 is TGTGCCAGCAGCCCCCCCGGCTCCGGCTCCTACAATGAGCAGTTCTTC.

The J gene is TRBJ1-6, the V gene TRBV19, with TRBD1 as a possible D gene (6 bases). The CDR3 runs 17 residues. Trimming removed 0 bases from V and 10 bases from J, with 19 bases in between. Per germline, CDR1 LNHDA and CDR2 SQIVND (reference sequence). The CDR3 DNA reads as TGTGCCAGTAGTATAGATTCGGGGGCCGCCGGGGGCTCACCCCTCCACTTT. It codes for CASSIDSGAAGGSPLHF.

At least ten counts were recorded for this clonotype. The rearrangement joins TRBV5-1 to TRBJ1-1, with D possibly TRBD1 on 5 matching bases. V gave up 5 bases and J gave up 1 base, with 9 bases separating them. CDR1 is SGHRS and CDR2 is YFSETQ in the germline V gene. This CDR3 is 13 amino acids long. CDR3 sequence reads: CASRRGGNTEAFF. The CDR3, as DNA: TGCGCCAGCAGGCGGGGGGGGAACACTGAAGCTTTCTTT.

This CDR3 reads CASSNMMAGVRDYEQYF. The DNA for the CDR3 is TGTGCCAGTAGTAACATGATGGCGGGGGTGAGGGACTACGAGCAGTACTTC. The chain recombines TRBV19 with TRBJ2-7; 7 bases are shared with TRBD2. This CDR3 has 17 amino acids. Germline trimming cut 4 bases from V and 3 bases from J; bases unmatched to any gene: 15. Germline loops: CDR1 LNHDA, CDR2 SQIVND (reference sequence).

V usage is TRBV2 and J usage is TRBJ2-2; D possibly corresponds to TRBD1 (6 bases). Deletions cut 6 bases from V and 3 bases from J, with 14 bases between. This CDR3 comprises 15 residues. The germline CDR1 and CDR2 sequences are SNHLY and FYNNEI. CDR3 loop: CASSPRAGDTGELFF. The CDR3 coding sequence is TGTGCCAGCAGCCCGAGGGCAGGGGACACCGGGGAGCTGTTTTTT.

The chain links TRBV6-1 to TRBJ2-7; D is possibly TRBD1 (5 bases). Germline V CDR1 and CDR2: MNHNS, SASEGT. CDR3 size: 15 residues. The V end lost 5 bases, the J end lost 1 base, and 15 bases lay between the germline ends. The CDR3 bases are TGTGCCAGCAGTCCTCGCAGGGTAATGTCCTACGAGCAGTACTTC. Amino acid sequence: CASSPRRVMSYEQYF.

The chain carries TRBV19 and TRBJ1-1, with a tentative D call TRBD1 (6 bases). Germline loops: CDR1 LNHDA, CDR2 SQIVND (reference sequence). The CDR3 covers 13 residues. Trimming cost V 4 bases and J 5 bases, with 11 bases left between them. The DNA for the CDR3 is TGTGCCAGTAGTACAGGGGCAACGACTGAAGCTTTCTTT. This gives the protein CASSTGATTEAFF.

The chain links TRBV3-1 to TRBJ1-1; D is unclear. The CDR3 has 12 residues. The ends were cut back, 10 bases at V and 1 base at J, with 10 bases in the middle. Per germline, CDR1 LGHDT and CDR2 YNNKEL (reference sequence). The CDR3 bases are TGTGCCATCAGTAGAGGGAACACTGAAGCTTTCTTT. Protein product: CAISRGNTEAFF.

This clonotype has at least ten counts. CDR3 residues: CASSLGDRGSSGANVLTF. The DNA of the CDR3 is TGTGCCAGCAGTTTGGGGGACAGGGGCAGCTCTGGGGCCAACGTCCTGACTTTC. The chain couples TRBV28 to TRBJ2-6; the match to TRBD1 covers 10 bases. The CDR3 is made up of 18 amino acids. Germline V lookup: CDR1 MDHEN, CDR2 SYDVKM. V shed 3 bases, J shed 0 bases, and the junction held 5 bases outside the gene matches.

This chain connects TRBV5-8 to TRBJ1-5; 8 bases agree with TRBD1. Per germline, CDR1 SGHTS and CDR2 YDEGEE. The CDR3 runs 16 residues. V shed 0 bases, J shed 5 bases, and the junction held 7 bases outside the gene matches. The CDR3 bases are TGTGCCAGCAGCTTGGGGGACAGGAGAAGAGATCAGCCCCAGCATTTT. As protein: CASSLGDRRRDQPQHF.

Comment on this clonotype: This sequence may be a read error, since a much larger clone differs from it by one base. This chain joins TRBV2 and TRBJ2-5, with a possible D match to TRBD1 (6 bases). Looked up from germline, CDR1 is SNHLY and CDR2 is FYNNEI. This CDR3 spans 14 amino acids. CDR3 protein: CASSGQGIQVTQYF. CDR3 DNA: TGTGCCAGCAGTGGGCAGGGGATCCAAGTGACCCAGTACTTC.

As DNA, the CDR3 is TGTGCCAGCACCCGGGAAGATGGCGGGGAGCTGTTTTTT. Protein: CASTREDGGELFF. The chain employs TRBV2 and TRBJ2-2; D might be TRBD2 (5 bases). The CDR3 has 13 amino acids. The V gene lost 7 bases and the J gene lost 7 bases, with 13 bases spanning the gap. CDR1 and CDR2 from the germline V gene are SNHLY and FYNNEI.

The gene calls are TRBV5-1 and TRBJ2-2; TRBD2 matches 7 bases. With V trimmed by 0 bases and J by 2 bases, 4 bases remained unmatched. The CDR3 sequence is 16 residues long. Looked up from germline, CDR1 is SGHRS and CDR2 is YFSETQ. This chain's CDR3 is CASSLAGTTNTGELFF. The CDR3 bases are TGCGCCAGCAGCTTGGCCGGGACTACAAACACCGGGGAGCTGTTTTTT.

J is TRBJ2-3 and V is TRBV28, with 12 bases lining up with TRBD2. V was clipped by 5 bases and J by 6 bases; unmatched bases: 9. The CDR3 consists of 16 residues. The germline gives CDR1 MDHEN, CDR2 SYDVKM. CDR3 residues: CASSTPSGRAEDTQYF. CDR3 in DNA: TGTGCCAGCAGTACTCCTAGCGGGAGGGCCGAGGATACGCAGTATTTT.